The 16 T cell receptor beta chains in this list originate from one sample, sequenced in a study of cytomegalovirus exposure and HLA in healthy donors. It was with 60 Vbeta and 13 Jbeta primers that the PCR ran. Clones were sequenced by immunoSEQ multiplex PCR, and TCRdb holds only the in-frame ones, with some missing. The sample holds 95,000 to 150,000 clones, roughly 77% seen once. Sequences were obtained from PBMCs. The receptors were sampled from a middle-aged man in good health and CMV-seronegative.

This chain uses TRBV6-5 with TRBJ2-3; 13 positions agree with TRBD2. Trimming removed 6 bases from V and 2 bases from J; junction bases left unmatched: 2. Germline CDR1 MNHEY, CDR2 SVGAGI. CDR3 length: 15 residues. The chain's CDR3 is CASSGTSGITDTQYF. The CDR3 DNA reads as TGTGCCAGCAGCGGGACTAGCGGGATCACAGATACGCAGTATTTT.

V and J are TRBV19 and TRBJ1-3; a weak D match, TRBD1 (5 bases). The V and J ends lost 3 bases and 4 bases respectively, with 13 bases between them. Germline assignment: CDR1 LNHDA and CDR2 SQIVND (reference sequence). The CDR3 covers 15 residues. CDR3 nucleotide sequence: TGTGCCAGTAGTATTAGGGGATCCCTCGGAAACACCATATATTTT. Its protein is CASSIRGSLGNTIYF.

The chain has TRBV11-3 and TRBJ2-1, with 7 nucleotides matching TRBD2. This CDR3 has 15 residues. CDR1 SGHNT and CDR2 YENEEA come from the germline V gene. The J segment lost 1 base and the V segment lost 5 bases, leaving 5 bases of the junction unmatched. In nucleotides, the CDR3 is TGTGCCAGCAGCCTGGGGGGGATTTCCTACAATGAGCAGTTCTTC. The encoded protein is CASSLGGISYNEQFF.

This clone showed up just once. J is TRBJ2-7 and V is TRBV12-5; TRBD2 agrees at 8 bases. The V segment lost 5 bases and the J segment 4 bases; nucleotides outside the gene matches: 13. Germline V lookup: CDR1 LGHNT, CDR2 FRNRAP. This CDR3 is 16 amino acids long. The CDR3 DNA sequence: TGTGCTAGTGGTGGGGGCCCGGGAACTAGCGGATACGAGCAGTACTTC. Protein: CASGGGPGTSGYEQYF.

The CDR3 sequence is CASSLFATGTGTGELFF. CDR3 sequence (DNA): TGTGCCAGCAGTTTATTCGCCACAGGGACGGGCACCGGGGAGCTGTTTTTT. The V and J genes are TRBV27 and TRBJ2-2; tentative D call: TRBD1 (6 bases). Germline V CDR1 and CDR2: MNHEY, SMNVEV (reference sequence). The CDR3 extends over 17 amino acids. V gave up 1 base and J gave up 4 bases, with 16 bases separating them.

This clone was recorded only once. Here the CDR3 DNA reads TGTGCCAGCAGCCCCATCGGACAGGGGACTGAAGCTTTCTTT. Translated: CASSPIGQGTEAFF. This sequence joins TRBV6-5 and TRBJ1-1; TRBD1 matches at 9 bases. CDR3 length: 14 amino acids. Germline-derived CDR1 and CDR2 are MNHEY and SVGAGI. V lost 6 bases to trimming and J lost 5 bases; unmatched junction nucleotides: 7.

The chain combines TRBV7-8 with TRBJ1-1; 11 bases are shared with TRBD1. With V trimmed by 8 bases and J by 7 bases, 9 bases remained unmatched. The CDR3 totals 14 residues. CDR1 is SGHVS and CDR2 is FQNEAQ in the germline V gene. The CDR3 reads CASGPGQGVDEAFF. In nucleotides, the CDR3 is TGTGCCAGCGGTCCGGGACAGGGGGTAGATGAAGCTTTCTTT.

The chain recombines TRBV30 with TRBJ2-7; possible D gene TRBD2, 5 bases. Trimming left V 0 bases short and J 5 bases short, with 11 bases between. Germline V lookup: CDR1 GTSNPN, CDR2 SVGIG (reference sequence). This CDR3 is 13 amino acids long. The CDR3 spells CAWSVASNHEQYF. Here the CDR3 DNA reads TGTGCCTGGAGTGTTGCTAGCAATCACGAGCAGTACTTC.

This clone was observed a handful of times. The chain links TRBV5-6 to TRBJ2-7, with D perhaps matching TRBD1 (5 bases). The CDR3 is 14 residues long. CDR1 SGHDT and CDR2 YYEEEE come from the germline V gene. Trimming pared 0 bases from V and 0 bases from J, leaving 7 bases between. This CDR3 reads CASSLEDNSYEQYF. The CDR3 DNA follows: TGTGCCAGCAGCTTGGAGGACAACTCCTACGAGCAGTACTTC. The full variable domain, with the rest looked up from reference TRBV5-6 and TRBJ2-7, is DAGVTQSPTHLIKTRGQQVTLRCSPKSGHDTVSWYQQALGQGPQFIFQYYEEEERQRGNFPDRFSGHQFPNYSSELNVNALLLGDSALYLCASSLEDNSYEQYFGPGTRLTVT.

The chain links TRBV6-1 to TRBJ1-1, with D perhaps matching TRBD1 (5 bases). V gave up 1 base and J gave up 0 bases, with 9 bases separating them. Germline CDR1 and CDR2: MNHNS and SASEGT. The CDR3 covers 15 residues. The CDR3 loop reads CASSEVTRVNTEAFF. The CDR3 nucleotides read TGTGCCAGCAGTGAAGTAACCAGGGTGAACACTGAAGCTTTCTTT.

This chain connects TRBV27 to TRBJ2-2; 7 bases agree with TRBD2. The germline gives CDR1 MNHEY, CDR2 SMNVEV (reference sequence). This CDR3 has 18 amino acids. J lost 4 bases, V lost 3 bases, and 14 bases had no gene match. This CDR3 is CASSFKGGGPSRTGELFF. The CDR3 nucleotides read TGTGCCAGCAGTTTCAAAGGCGGGGGTCCCTCACGCACCGGGGAGCTGTTTTTT.

The V and J genes are TRBV5-1 and TRBJ2-1; 8 bases are shared with TRBD1. V gave up 3 bases and J gave up 2 bases; unmatched junction bases: 4. This CDR3 comprises 15 residues. Germline assignment: CDR1 SGHRS and CDR2 YFSETQ. The CDR3 bases are TGCGCCAGCAGCTCGGGACAGGACCCCTACAATGAGCAGTTCTTC. Its protein product is CASSSGQDPYNEQFF.

The chain carries TRBV7-6 and TRBJ1-6; 9 bases are a match to TRBD1. Trimming took 7 bases from V and 10 from J; bases not matched to a gene: 11. Looked up from germline, CDR1 is SGHVS and CDR2 is FNYEAQ. The CDR3 is made up of 15 amino acids. The CDR3 reads CASTIGGQGESPLHF. The CDR3 region has the DNA TGTGCCAGCACCATAGGGGGACAGGGTGAATCACCCCTCCACTTT.

The chain recombines TRBV27 with TRBJ2-3, with TRBD1 matching over 8 bases. The V segment lost 5 bases and the J segment 7 bases; nucleotides outside the gene matches: 8. The CDR3 is made up of 14 amino acids. Per the germline V gene, CDR1 is MNHEY and CDR2 is SMNVEV (reference sequence). Here the CDR3 DNA reads TGTGCCAGCAGTACTTTGACAGGGGAGAATACGCAGTATTTT. This codes for CASSTLTGENTQYF.

J is TRBJ2-2 and V is TRBV9, with 7 bases that match TRBD2. The CDR3 covers 15 residues. CDR1 and CDR2 from the germline V gene are SGDLS and YYNGEE. V lost 4 bases, J lost 7 bases, and 10 bases stayed unmatched. The CDR3: CASSMRAGTVGELFF. As DNA, the CDR3 is TGTGCCAGCAGCATGAGAGCGGGAACGGTCGGGGAGCTGTTTTTT.

This rearrangement joins TRBV29-1 to TRBJ1-4, with D uncertain. Trimming left V 1 base short and J 7 bases short, with 7 bases between. This CDR3 is built from 12 residues. The germline V gene has CDR1 SQVTM and CDR2 ANQGSEA. CDR3 protein: CSVEGRGEKLFF. CDR3 in DNA: TGCAGCGTTGAAGGGCGAGGTGAAAAACTGTTTTTT. The full variable domain, with the rest looked up from reference TRBV29-1 and TRBJ1-4, is SAVISQKPSRDICQRGTSLTIQCQVDSQVTMMFWYRQQPGQSLTLIATANQGSEATYESGFVIDKFPISRPNLTFSTLTVSNMSPEDSSIYLCSVEGRGEKLFFGSGTQLSVL.